These 27 T cell receptor beta chains were sequenced from one sample in a study of blood T cell repertoires in COVID-19. Profiling relied on immunoSEQ multiplex PCR, and the TCRdb table lists in-frame clones only, not all of them. The sample holds about 160,000 clones, around 87% seen once. Specimen: PBMCs or T cells enriched from blood (not recorded which). These receptors all come from a woman between 50 and 59 years old who had recovered from COVID-19.

This chain joins TRBV4-3 and TRBJ1-2; 8 bases match TRBD1. There are 16 residues in the CDR3. Germline CDR1 LGHNA, CDR2 YSLEER. J was trimmed by 2 bases and V by 0 bases; bases with no gene match: 5. CDR3 sequence: CASSQDWAGGNYGYTF. CDR3 DNA: TGCGCCAGCAGCCAAGACTGGGCAGGGGGCAACTATGGCTACACCTTC.

The V call is TRBV7-3, the J call TRBJ1-1, with TRBD1 identical over 9 bases. CDR3 size: 13 residues. Trimming removed 5 bases from V and 4 bases from J; junction bases left unmatched: 2. The germline V gene encodes CDR1 SGHTA and CDR2 FQGTGA. The CDR3 sequence: CASSQQGATEAFF. The CDR3 DNA reads TGTGCCAGCAGCCAACAGGGGGCCACTGAAGCTTTCTTT.

The chain uses TRBV5-6 and TRBJ2-7; D is possibly TRBD2 (5 bases). Trimming removed 3 bases at V and 7 bases at J, with 23 bases between. Germline V gene sequence: CDR1 SGHDT, CDR2 YYEEEE. CDR3 length equals 16 residues. CDR3 protein: CASSWGAGSGLREQYF. The CDR3 DNA is TGTGCCAGCAGCTGGGGTGCCGGGTCGGGGTTGAGGGAGCAGTACTTC.

The chain recombines TRBV5-1 with TRBJ2-5; 7 nucleotides line up with TRBD1. The V segment lost 0 bases and the J segment 4 bases; nucleotides outside the gene matches: 3. CDR3 size: 14 residues. Germline CDR1 and CDR2: SGHRS and YFSETQ. The CDR3 sequence: CASSLGGGGETQYF. In nucleotides, the CDR3 is TGCGCCAGCAGCTTGGGAGGGGGCGGAGAGACCCAGTACTTC.

The chain employs TRBV4-2 and TRBJ2-3; 7 positions agree with TRBD1. V dropped 4 bases and J dropped 4; count of bases not matched to a gene: 8. The CDR3 contains 15 residues. Germline CDR1 LGHNA, CDR2 YNFKEQ. The CDR3 nucleotides are TGTGCCAGCAGCCCCGACCCGACAGGGTCAGATACGCAGTATTTT. Its translation: CASSPDPTGSDTQYF.

V usage is TRBV11-3 and J usage is TRBJ2-1; TRBD2 agrees at 9 bases. Per germline, CDR1 SGHNT and CDR2 YENEEA. V shed 1 base, J shed 4 bases, and the junction held 8 bases outside the gene matches. CDR3 size: 17 residues. The CDR3 protein is CASSLGVYAGGYNEQFF. In nucleotides, the CDR3 is TGTGCCAGCAGCTTAGGAGTGTATGCGGGAGGGTACAATGAGCAGTTCTTC.

The chain recombines TRBV9 with TRBJ1-4, with D unresolved. This CDR3 contains 16 residues. Germline V CDR1 and CDR2: SGDLS, YYNGEE. Trimming pared 2 bases from V and 6 bases from J, leaving 17 bases between. DNA for the CDR3: TGTGCCAGCAGCGTTGGGAGGGCCAAGGGAGATGAAAAACTGTTTTTT. Its protein is CASSVGRAKGDEKLFF.

The chain is built from TRBV9 and TRBJ2-3; 8 bases are a match to TRBD2. Per the germline V gene, CDR1 is SGDLS and CDR2 is YYNGEE. J lost 2 bases, V lost 0 bases, and 2 bases had no gene match. The CDR3 is 15 residues long. CDR3 coding DNA: TGTGCCAGCAGCGTAGTCGGGGGGGACACAGATACGCAGTATTTT. Its translation: CASSVVGGDTDTQYF. Variable domain in full (rest from reference TRBV9 and TRBJ2-3): DSGVTQTPKHLITATGQRVTLRCSPRSGDLSVYWYQQSLDQGLQFLIQYYNGEERAKGNILERFSAQQFPDLHSELNLSSLELGDSALYFCASSVVGGDTDTQYFGPGTRLTVL.

This sequence joins TRBV19 and TRBJ2-7, with 11 nucleotides matching TRBD1. With V trimmed by 6 bases and J by 3 bases, 7 bases remained unmatched. The CDR3 runs to 15 residues. The germline V gene has CDR1 LNHDA and CDR2 SQIVND (reference sequence). The CDR3 DNA reads as TGTGCCAGTAGCACTCCCGGGACAGGGGGCTACGAGCAGTACTTC. Its translation: CASSTPGTGGYEQYF. The full variable domain, in which reference TRBV19 and TRBJ2-7 provide the parts outside the CDR3, is DGGITQSPKYLFRKEGQNVTLSCEQNLNHDAMYWYRQDPGQGLRLIYYSQIVNDFQKGDIAEGYSVSREKKESFPLTVTSAQKNPTAFYLCASSTPGTGGYEQYFGPGTRLTVT.

The sample holds a few counts of this clone. The rearrangement uses TRBV18 and TRBJ1-2; TRBD1 agrees at 7 bases. J was trimmed by 2 bases and V by 0 bases; bases with no gene match: 0. The CDR3 spans 14 residues. CDR1 KGHSH and CDR2 LQKENI come from the germline V gene. Written as DNA, the CDR3 is TGTGCCAGCTCACCACCGGGACAGAACTATGGCTACACCTTC. It codes for CASSPPGQNYGYTF.

The chain joins TRBV2 to TRBJ1-5; 8 nucleotides match TRBD1. The CDR3 is 14 residues long. V lost 6 bases, J lost 6 bases, and 7 bases stayed unmatched. CDR1 and CDR2 from the germline V gene are SNHLY and FYNNEI. CDR3 region: CASRLGQGAQPQHF. CDR3 coding DNA: TGTGCCAGCAGGTTAGGGCAGGGGGCTCAGCCCCAGCATTTT.

This chain joins TRBV7-6 and TRBJ1-2, with a weak D call TRBD1 (6 bases). The V end lost 2 bases, the J end lost 6 bases, and 10 bases lay between the germline ends. CDR1 is SGHVS, CDR2 FNYEAQ, per germline. CDR3 length: 13 residues. The CDR3 is CASSLLEGDGYTF. The DNA for the CDR3 is TGTGCCAGCAGCTTATTAGAGGGGGATGGCTACACCTTC.

Here the CDR3 reads CASSFRGGVEDTQYF. DNA of the CDR3: TGTGCCAGCAGCTTTCGGGGGGGAGTCGAAGATACGCAGTATTTT. The rearrangement uses TRBV7-2 and TRBJ2-3; 8 nucleotides agree with TRBD2. The CDR3 has 15 amino acids. The germline V gene has CDR1 SGHTA and CDR2 FQGNSA. V was pared by 3 bases and J by 5 bases, with 7 bases of the junction left unmatched. The entire variable domain, with the rest obtained from reference TRBV7-2 and TRBJ2-3, is as follows: GAGVSQSPSNKVTEKGKDVELRCDPISGHTALYWYRQSLGQGLEFLIYFQGNSAPDKSGLPSDRFSAERTGGSVSTLTIQRTQQEDSAVYLCASSFRGGVEDTQYFGPGTRLTVL.

The V gene is TRBV19, the J gene TRBJ2-1; D possibly corresponds to TRBD1 (6 bases). From germline, CDR1 is LNHDA and CDR2 SQIVND (reference sequence). CDR3 size: 14 residues. V lost 6 bases and J 7 bases, leaving 16 bases between the germline ends. The CDR3 protein is CASRQGYRINEQFF. The DNA for the CDR3 is TGTGCCAGTAGACAGGGTTACAGAATAAATGAGCAGTTCTTC.

The chain couples TRBV5-1 to TRBJ1-2; TRBD1 aligns across 9 bases. Trimming cost V 4 bases and J 5 bases; bases outside gene matches: 3. CDR1 SGHRS and CDR2 YFSETQ come from the germline V gene. The CDR3 consists of 13 residues. The CDR3 DNA reads as TGCGCCAGCAGCGTGGACAGGGGTTATGGCTACACCTTC. Protein: CASSVDRGYGYTF.

The chain has TRBV4-3 and TRBJ1-2, with D maybe TRBD1 (6 bases). Trimming removed 0 bases from V and 6 bases from J, with 14 bases in between. The germline gives CDR1 LGHNA, CDR2 YSLEER. The length of the CDR3 is 15 residues. The CDR3 sequence is CASSQDSRGADGYTF. DNA for the CDR3: TGCGCCAGCAGCCAAGATTCCAGGGGAGCGGATGGCTACACCTTC.

This chain links TRBV6-6 with TRBJ2-4; 9 positions match TRBD1. The V gene's germline CDR1 is MNHNY and CDR2 SVGAGI (reference sequence). The J segment lost 0 bases and the V segment lost 5 bases, leaving 8 bases of the junction unmatched. The CDR3 consists of 17 residues. In DNA, the CDR3 is TGTGCCAGCAGTCCCCGCGGACAGGGGCTAGCCAAAAACATTCAGTACTTC. Protein product: CASSPRGQGLAKNIQYF.

This chain uses TRBV28 with TRBJ1-1; TRBD1 agrees at 12 bases. In germline, CDR1 is MDHEN, CDR2 SYDVKM. The CDR3 consists of 15 residues. J was trimmed by 1 base and V by 5 bases; bases with no gene match: 2. DNA of the CDR3: TGTGCCAGCAGTCCGGGACAGGGGGCGAACACTGAAGCTTTCTTT. It specifies CASSPGQGANTEAFF. The variable domain in full, with the rest retrieved from reference TRBV28 and TRBJ1-1, is DVKVTQSSRYLVKRTGEKVFLECVQDMDHENMFWYRQDPGLGLRLIYFSYDVKMKEKGDIPEGYSVSREKKERFSLILESASTNQTSMYLCASSPGQGANTEAFFGQGTRLTVV.

The chain uses TRBV5-6 and TRBJ1-5; 8 bases align to TRBD1. This CDR3 comprises 15 residues. V gave up 4 bases and J gave up 4 bases; unmatched junction bases: 7. Germline values: CDR1 SGHDT, CDR2 YYEEEE. In nucleotides, the CDR3 is TGTGCCAGCAGCGTTGGACAGGGTTTAAATCAGCCCCAGCATTTT. Translated, it gives CASSVGQGLNQPQHF.

The V call is TRBV9, the J call TRBJ2-2, with TRBD1 as a possible D gene (7 bases). This CDR3 has 13 residues. Trimming stripped 3 bases from V and 6 bases from J, with 9 bases between. Germline CDR1 SGDLS, CDR2 YYNGEE. CDR3 nucleotides: TGTGCCAGCAGCGCCAGGGGGGCCGGGGAGCTGTTTTTT. It yields the protein CASSARGAGELFF.

The chain joins TRBV4-3 to TRBJ2-1; D call uncertain. Germline lookup yields CDR1 LGHNA and CDR2 YSLEER. The CDR3 consists of 15 residues. Trimming left V 0 bases short and J 3 bases short, with 9 bases between. CDR3 region: CASSQDYSFYNEQFF. Here the CDR3 DNA reads TGCGCCAGCAGCCAAGATTACTCTTTCTACAATGAGCAGTTCTTC.

The chain is built from TRBV4-1 and TRBJ1-1, with unresolved D. Trimming stripped 4 bases from V and 4 bases from J, with 10 bases between. Germline V CDR1 and CDR2: MGHRA, YSYEKL. This CDR3 is 13 amino acids long. The CDR3 is CASSLLGSTEAFF. The CDR3 bases are TGCGCCAGCAGCCTCCTGGGGAGCACTGAAGCTTTCTTT.

The J gene is TRBJ1-2, the V gene TRBV2; a weak D match, TRBD1 (6 bases). The CDR3 consists of 14 residues. V lost 4 bases and J 8 bases, leaving 17 bases between the germline ends. Germline-derived CDR1 and CDR2 are SNHLY and FYNNEI. In DNA form, the CDR3 reads TGTGCCAGCAGTGTGAGAGGGGGATTTGAAGGCTACACCTTC. Its translation: CASSVRGGFEGYTF.

The V and J genes are TRBV7-9 and TRBJ1-1, with 8 bases identical to TRBD1. Germline V CDR1 and CDR2: SEHNR, FQNEAQ (reference sequence). Germline trimming cut 5 bases from V and 5 bases from J; bases unmatched to any gene: 13. This CDR3 has 16 residues. DNA of the CDR3: TGTGCCAGCAGCCCGGCGGTAGGACAGGGAGATACTGAAGCTTTCTTT. This codes for CASSPAVGQGDTEAFF.

This clone was detected once. The chain uses TRBV5-8 and TRBJ1-2; a possible D gene is TRBD1 (6 bases). CDR1 is SGHTS, CDR2 YDEGEE, per germline. V dropped 3 bases and J dropped 8 bases, with 17 bases sitting between them. The CDR3 sequence is 14 residues long. CDR3 protein: CASSSGPTGRGYTF. The DNA of the CDR3 is TGTGCCAGCAGCTCTGGACCGACAGGACGCGGCTACACCTTC.

The J gene is TRBJ1-1, the V gene TRBV19; no firm D call. CDR3 length: 15 amino acids. V dropped 1 base and J dropped 2 bases, with 11 bases sitting between them. Germline V CDR1 and CDR2: LNHDA, SQIVND (reference sequence). CDR3 in amino acids: CASSIVNTPNTEAFF. DNA for the CDR3: TGTGCCAGTAGTATAGTTAACACCCCTAACACTGAAGCTTTCTTT.

The chain has TRBV9 and TRBJ2-3; 9 bases map to TRBD2. There are 17 residues in the CDR3. Trimming removed 5 bases from V and 0 bases from J; junction bases left unmatched: 10. Germline assignment: CDR1 SGDLS and CDR2 YYNGEE. In nucleotides, the CDR3 is TGTGCCAGCAGGGGGGGAGCTAGCGGGGCTAGCACAGATACGCAGTATTTT. This gives the protein CASRGGASGASTDTQYF.